This TCR beta chain was sequenced in a study of blood T cell repertoires in COVID-19. The sample holds a few counts of this clone. In the original analysis: It was from reference gene primer amplification that nucleated cell counts were estimated. Here immunoSEQ multiplex PCR was the method, and the copy in TCRdb shows in-frame clones only, minus some. V and J calls and clone size come straight from that table; D and trimming were deduced from the DNA. Of fewer than 150,000 clones in the sample, about 80% are singletons; the top ten hold over 7.5%. The sequenced sample was peripheral blood. The clonotype originates from a woman aged 80 or over in a cohort sampled during active or convalescent COVID-19.

The CDR3 DNA follows: TGTGCCAGCAGCCAGACAGGGACCTATGGCTACACCTTC. Protein sequence: CASSQTGTYGYTF. The V and J genes are TRBV14 and TRBJ1-2, with TRBD1 identical over 7 bases. The CDR3 spans 13 residues. Germline assignment: CDR1 SGHDN and CDR2 FVKESK. Trimming removed 3 bases from V and 4 bases from J; junction bases left unmatched: 2.